The subject of this entry is one T cell receptor beta chain. What it recognizes is unknown. The data originate from a study of post-analysis software for immune sequencing data. Study-wide results and caveats: Patients had higher frequencies than controls of roughly 5 TRBV segments, including TRBV5-6, TRBV5-1 and TRBV20-1.

Researchers reported that TCR beta cDNA libraries carried unique molecular identifiers. TCRdb reprocessed the PCR reads via MiXCR and lists one record per CDR3 protein. Seen here are about 540,000 distinct CDR3 sequences, 30% to 40% observed once, and the top ten hold around 6.1%. The junction had 3 bases not matched to a gene; V was cut back by 0 bases and J by 9 bases. Per the germline V gene, CDR1 is SGHRS and CDR2 is YFSETQ. The CDR3 consists of 14 residues. The TCR comes from a girl younger than 18 with multiple sclerosis. Sequencing input: blood. The chain links TRBV5-1 to TRBJ2-1; 10 bases align to TRBD2. CDR3 loop: CASSLDLAGVEQFF. CDR3 DNA sequence: TGCGCCAGCAGCTTGGATCTAGCGGGGGTTGAGCAGTTCTTC.